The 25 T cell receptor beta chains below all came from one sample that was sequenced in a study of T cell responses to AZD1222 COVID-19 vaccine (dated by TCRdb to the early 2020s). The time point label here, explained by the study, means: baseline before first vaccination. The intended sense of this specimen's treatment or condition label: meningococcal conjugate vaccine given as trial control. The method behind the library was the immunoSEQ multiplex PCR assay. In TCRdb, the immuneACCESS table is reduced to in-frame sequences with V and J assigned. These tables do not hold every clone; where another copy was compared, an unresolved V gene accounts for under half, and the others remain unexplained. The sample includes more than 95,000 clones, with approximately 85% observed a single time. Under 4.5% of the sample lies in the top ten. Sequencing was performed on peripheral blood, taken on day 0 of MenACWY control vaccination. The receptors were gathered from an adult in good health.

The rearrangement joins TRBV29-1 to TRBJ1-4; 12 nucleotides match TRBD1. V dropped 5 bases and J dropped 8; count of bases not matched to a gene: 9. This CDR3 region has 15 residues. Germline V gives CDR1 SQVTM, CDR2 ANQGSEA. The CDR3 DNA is TGCAGCGTTATTGTGCCGGGACAGGGGGCGGAAAAACTGTTTTTT. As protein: CSVIVPGQGAEKLFF.

This CDR3 is CASSQDVDTSTIYF. The CDR3 bases are TGTGCCAGCAGCCAAGACGTAGATACGTCCACCATATATTTT. J is TRBJ1-3 and V is TRBV4-2; D unclear. Germline CDR1 LGHNA, CDR2 YNFKEQ. The length of the CDR3 is 14 residues. Trimming took off 0 bases at V and 9 bases at J, with 12 bases between the two ends.

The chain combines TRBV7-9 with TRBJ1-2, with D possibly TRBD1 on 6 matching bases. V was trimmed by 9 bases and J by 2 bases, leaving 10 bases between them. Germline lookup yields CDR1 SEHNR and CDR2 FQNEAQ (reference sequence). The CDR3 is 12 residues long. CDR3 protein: CASGTGNYGYTF. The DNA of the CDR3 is TGTGCCAGTGGAACAGGGAACTATGGCTACACCTTC.

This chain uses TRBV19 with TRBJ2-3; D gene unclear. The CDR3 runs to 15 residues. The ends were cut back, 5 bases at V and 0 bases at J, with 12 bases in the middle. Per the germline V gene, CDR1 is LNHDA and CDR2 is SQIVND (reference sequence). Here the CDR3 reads CASSVRPSSTDTQYF. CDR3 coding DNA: TGTGCCAGTAGTGTCCGACCATCTAGCACAGATACGCAGTATTTT.

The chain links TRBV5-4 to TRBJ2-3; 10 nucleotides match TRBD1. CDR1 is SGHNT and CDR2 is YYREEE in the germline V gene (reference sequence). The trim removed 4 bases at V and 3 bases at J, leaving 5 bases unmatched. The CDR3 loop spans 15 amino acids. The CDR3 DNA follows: TGTGCCAGCAGCCCAGGACAGGGGGGAACAGATACGCAGTATTTT. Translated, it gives CASSPGQGGTDTQYF. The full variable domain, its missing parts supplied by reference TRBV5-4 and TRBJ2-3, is ETGVTQSPTHLIKTRGQQVTLRCSSQSGHNTVSWYQQALGQGPQFIFQYYREEENGRGNFPPRFSGLQFPNYSSELNVNALELDDSALYLCASSPGQGGTDTQYFGPGTRLTVL.

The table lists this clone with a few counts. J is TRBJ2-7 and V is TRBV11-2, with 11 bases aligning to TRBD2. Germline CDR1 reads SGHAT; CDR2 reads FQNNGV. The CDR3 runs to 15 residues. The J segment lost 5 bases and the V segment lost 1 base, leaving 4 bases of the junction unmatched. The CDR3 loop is CASSLVTSGGNEQYF. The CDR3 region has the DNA TGTGCCAGCAGCTTAGTTACTAGCGGGGGTAACGAGCAGTACTTC.

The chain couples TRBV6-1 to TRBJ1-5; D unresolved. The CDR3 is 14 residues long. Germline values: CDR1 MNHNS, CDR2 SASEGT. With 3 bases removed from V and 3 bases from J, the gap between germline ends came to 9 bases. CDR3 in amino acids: CASSDLGFNQPQHF. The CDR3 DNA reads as TGTGCCAGCAGTGACCTGGGGTTCAATCAGCCCCAGCATTTT.

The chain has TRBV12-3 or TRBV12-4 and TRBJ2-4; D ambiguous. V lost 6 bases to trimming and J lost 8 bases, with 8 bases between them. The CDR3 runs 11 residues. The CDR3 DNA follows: TGTGCCAGCAGCCCCCTACACATTCAGTACTTC. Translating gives CASSPLHIQYF.

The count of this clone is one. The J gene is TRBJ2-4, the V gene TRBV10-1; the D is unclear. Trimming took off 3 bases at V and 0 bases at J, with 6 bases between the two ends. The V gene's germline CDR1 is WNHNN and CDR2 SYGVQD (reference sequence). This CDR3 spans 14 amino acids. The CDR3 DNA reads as TGCGCCAGCAGTGAAACATCAGCCAAAAACATTCAGTACTTC. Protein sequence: CASSETSAKNIQYF.

DNA of the CDR3: TGTGCCAGTAGTATTGCGATGACACTTGAAGCTTTCTTT. This codes for CASSIAMTLEAFF. This chain links TRBV19 with TRBJ1-1; D uncertain. Per the germline V gene, CDR1 is LNHDA and CDR2 is SQIVND (reference sequence). The CDR3 loop spans 13 amino acids. V was cut by 3 bases and J by 7 bases, with 12 bases left in between.

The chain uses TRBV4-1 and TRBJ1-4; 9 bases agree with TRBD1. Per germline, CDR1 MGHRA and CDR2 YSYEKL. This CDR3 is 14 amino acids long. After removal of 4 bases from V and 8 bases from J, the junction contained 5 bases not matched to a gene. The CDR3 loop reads CASSRGQGREKLFF. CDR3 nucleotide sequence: TGCGCCAGCAGCCGGGGACAGGGACGGGAAAAACTGTTTTTT.

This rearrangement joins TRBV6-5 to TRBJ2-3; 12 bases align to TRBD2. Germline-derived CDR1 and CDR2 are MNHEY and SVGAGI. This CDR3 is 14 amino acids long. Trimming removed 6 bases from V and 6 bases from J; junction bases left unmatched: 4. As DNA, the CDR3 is TGTGCCAGCAGGCCGGGACTAGCGGGCGATACGCAGTATTTT. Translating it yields CASRPGLAGDTQYF.

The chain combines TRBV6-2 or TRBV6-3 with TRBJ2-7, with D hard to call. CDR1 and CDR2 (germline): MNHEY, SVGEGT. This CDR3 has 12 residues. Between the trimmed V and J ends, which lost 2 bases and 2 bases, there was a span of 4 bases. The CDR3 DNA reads TGTGCCAGCAGTTACGGGACCTACGAGCAGTACTTC. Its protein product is CASSYGTYEQYF.

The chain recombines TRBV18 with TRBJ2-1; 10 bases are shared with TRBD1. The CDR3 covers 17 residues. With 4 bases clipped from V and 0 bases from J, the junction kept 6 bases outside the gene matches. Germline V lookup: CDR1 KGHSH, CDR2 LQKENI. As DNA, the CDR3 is TGTGCCAGCTCACGGTCTAGGGACAGGGGCTCCTACAATGAGCAGTTCTTC. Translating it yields CASSRSRDRGSYNEQFF.

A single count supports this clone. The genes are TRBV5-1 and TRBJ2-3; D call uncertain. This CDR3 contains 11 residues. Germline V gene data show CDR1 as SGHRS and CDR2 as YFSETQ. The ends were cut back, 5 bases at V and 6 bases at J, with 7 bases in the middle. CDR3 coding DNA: TGCGCCAGCAGAAACTCGGATACGCAGTATTTT. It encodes CASRNSDTQYF.

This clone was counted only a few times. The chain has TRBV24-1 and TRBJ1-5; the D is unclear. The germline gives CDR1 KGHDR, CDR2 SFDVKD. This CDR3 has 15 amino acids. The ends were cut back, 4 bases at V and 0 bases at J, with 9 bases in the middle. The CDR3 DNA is TGTGCCACCAGTGACGGGGAGAATAGCAATCAGCCCCAGCATTTT. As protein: CATSDGENSNQPQHF.

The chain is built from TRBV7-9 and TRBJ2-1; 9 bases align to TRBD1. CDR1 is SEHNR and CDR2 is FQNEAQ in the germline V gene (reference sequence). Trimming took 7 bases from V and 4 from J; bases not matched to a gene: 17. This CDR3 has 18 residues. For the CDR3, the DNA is TGTGCCAGCACCCTTTGGGGGTGGACAGGGGAGGGGTACAATGAGCAGTTCTTC. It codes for CASTLWGWTGEGYNEQFF.

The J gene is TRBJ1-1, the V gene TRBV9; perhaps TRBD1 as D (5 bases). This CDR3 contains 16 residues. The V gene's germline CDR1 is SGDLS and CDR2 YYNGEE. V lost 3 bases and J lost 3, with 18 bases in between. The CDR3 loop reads CASSAKPGLRYTEAFF. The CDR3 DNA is TGTGCCAGCAGCGCCAAACCGGGACTCCGGTACACTGAAGCTTTCTTT.

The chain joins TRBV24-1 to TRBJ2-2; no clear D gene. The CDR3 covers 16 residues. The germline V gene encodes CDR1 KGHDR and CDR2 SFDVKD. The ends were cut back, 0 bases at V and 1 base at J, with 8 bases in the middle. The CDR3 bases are TGTGCCACCAGTGATTTGCGGGCAGAGAACACCGGGGAGCTGTTTTTT. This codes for CATSDLRAENTGELFF.

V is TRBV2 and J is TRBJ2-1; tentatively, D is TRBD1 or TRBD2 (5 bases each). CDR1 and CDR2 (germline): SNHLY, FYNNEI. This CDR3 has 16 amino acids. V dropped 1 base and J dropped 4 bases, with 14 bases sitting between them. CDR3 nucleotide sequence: TGTGCCAGCAGTGAAGGCCCAGGGCGGGCGTACAATGAGCAGTTCTTC. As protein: CASSEGPGRAYNEQFF.

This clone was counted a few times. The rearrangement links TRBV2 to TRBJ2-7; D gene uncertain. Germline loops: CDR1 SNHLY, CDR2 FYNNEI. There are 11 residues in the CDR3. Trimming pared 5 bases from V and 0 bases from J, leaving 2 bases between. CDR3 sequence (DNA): TGTGCCAGCAGTCCCTCCTACGAGCAGTACTTC. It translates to CASSPSYEQYF.

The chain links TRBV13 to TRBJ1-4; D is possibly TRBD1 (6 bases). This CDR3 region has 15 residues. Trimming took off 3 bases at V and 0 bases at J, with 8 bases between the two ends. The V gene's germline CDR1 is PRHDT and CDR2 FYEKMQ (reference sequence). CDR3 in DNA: TGTGCCAGCAGCTTTGAGGGGGCAACTAATGAAAAACTGTTTTTT. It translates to CASSFEGATNEKLFF.

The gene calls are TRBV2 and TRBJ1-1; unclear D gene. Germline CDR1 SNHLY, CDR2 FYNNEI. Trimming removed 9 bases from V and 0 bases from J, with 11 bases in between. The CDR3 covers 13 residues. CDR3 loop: CARVAGMNTEAFF. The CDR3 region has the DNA TGTGCCAGGGTCGCCGGAATGAACACTGAAGCTTTCTTT.

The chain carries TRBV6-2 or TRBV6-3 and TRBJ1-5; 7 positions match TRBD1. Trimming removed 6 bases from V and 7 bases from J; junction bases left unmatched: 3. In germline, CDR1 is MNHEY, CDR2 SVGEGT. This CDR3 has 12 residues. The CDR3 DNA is TGTGCCAGCAGCAGGGGGGACCAGCCCCAGCATTTT. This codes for CASSRGDQPQHF.

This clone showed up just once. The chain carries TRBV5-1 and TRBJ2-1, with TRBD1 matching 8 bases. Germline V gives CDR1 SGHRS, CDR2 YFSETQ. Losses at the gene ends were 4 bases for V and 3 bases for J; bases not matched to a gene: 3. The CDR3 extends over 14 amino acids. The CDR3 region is CASSQGQVYNEQFF. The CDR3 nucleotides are TGCGCCAGCAGCCAGGGACAGGTCTACAATGAGCAGTTCTTC.